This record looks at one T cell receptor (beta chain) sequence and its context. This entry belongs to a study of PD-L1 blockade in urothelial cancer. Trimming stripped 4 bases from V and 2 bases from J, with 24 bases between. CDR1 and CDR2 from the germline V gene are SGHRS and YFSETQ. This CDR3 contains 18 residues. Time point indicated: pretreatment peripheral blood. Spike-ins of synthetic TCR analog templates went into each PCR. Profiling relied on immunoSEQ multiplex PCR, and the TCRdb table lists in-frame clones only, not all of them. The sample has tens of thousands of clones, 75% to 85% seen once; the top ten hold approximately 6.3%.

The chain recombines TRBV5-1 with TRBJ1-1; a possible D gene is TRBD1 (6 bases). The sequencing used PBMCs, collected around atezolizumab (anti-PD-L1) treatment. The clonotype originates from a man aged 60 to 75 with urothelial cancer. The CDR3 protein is CASSAKPGVPWLNTEAFF. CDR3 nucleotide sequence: TGCGCCAGCAGCGCGAAACCAGGGGTGCCCTGGCTAAACACTGAAGCTTTCTTT.